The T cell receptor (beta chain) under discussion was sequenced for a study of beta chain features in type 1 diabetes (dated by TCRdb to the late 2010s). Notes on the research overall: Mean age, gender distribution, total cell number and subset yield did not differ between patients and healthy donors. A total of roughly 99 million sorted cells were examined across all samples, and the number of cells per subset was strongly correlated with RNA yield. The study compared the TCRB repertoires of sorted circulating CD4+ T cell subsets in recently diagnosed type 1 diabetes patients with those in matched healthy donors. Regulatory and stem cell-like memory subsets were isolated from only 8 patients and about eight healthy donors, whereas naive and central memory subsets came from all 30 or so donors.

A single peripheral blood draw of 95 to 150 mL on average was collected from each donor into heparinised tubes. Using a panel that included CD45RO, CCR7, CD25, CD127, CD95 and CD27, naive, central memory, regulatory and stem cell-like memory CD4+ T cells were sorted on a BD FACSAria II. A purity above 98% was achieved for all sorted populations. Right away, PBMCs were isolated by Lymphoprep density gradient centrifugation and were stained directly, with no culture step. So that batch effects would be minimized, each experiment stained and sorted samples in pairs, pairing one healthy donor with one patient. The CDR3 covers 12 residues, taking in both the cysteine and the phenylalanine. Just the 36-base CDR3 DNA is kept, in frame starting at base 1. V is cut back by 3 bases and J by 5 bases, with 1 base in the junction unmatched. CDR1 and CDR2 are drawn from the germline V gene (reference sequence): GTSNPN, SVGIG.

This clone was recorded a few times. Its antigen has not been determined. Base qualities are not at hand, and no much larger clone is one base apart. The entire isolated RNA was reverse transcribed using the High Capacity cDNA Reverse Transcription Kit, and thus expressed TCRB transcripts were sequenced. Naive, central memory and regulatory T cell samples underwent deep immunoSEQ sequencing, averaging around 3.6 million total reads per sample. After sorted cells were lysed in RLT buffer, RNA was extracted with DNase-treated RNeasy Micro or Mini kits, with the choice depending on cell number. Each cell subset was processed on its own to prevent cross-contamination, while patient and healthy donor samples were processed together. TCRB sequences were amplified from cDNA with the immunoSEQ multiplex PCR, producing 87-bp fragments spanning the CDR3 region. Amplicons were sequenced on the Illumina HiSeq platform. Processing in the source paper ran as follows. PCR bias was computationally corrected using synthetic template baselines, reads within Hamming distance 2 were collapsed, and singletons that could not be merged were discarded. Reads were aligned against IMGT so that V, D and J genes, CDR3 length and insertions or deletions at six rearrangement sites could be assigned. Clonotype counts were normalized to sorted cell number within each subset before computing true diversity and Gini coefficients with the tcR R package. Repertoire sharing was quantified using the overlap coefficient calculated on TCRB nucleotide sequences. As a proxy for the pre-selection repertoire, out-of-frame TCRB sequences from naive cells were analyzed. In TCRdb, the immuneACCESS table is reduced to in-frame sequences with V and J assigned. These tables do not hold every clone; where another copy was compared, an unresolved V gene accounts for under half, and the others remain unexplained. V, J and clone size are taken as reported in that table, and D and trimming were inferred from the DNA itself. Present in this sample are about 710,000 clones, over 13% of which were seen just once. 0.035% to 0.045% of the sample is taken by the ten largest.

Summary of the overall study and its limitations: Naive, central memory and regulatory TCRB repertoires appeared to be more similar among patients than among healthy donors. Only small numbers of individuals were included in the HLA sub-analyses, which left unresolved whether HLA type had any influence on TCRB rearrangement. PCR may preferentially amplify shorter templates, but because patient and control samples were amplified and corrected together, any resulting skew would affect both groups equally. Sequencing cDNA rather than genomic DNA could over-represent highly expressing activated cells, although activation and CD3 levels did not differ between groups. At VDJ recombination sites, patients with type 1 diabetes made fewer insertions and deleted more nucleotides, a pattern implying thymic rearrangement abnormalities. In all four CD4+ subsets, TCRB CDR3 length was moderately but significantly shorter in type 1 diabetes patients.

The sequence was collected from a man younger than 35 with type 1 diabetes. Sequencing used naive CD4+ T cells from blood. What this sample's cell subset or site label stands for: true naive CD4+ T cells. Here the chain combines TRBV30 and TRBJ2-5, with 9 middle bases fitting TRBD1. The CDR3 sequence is CAWRQGAETQYF. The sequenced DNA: TGTGCCTGGAGACAGGGGGCGGAGACCCAGTACTTC.